A single TCR beta chain is shown here with its context. Its antigen is unidentified. This sample is drawn from a study of Siglec-9 on CD8 T cells in melanoma. The CDR3 has 15 amino acids. Germline V CDR1 and CDR2: SGHAT, FQNNGV. V lost 0 bases, J lost 4 bases, and 12 bases lay in between. General study results and limits: An effector memory CD8+ T-cell subset seemingly accumulating in melanoma was reportedly marked and regulated by Siglec-9.

Using immunoSEQ multiplex PCR, the repertoire was profiled, and TCRdb retains in-frame clones only, with some absent. The table has about 30,000 clones, 80% seen once. The clonotype originates from a human donor in good health. The sample consisted of Siglec-9- CD8+ T cells sorted from blood. V and J are TRBV11-2 and TRBJ1-2; D is ambiguous. CDR3 sequence (DNA): TGTGCCAGCAGCTTAGAACAGCCCATCTCCTATGGCTACACCTTC. It codes for CASSLEQPISYGYTF.